This T cell receptor beta chain was observed in a study of vaccination and CD4 T cells after COVID-19. Overall study context: Control wells got either CEFX epitopes, HIV-1 Nef peptides, or no peptide at all.

CDR1 is SGHVS, CDR2 FNYEAQ, per germline. This CDR3 spans 15 amino acids. V trimming: 4 bases; J trimming: 3 bases; junction bases outside the gene matches: 7. With the Oncomine TCR Beta short-read assay, DNA from cultured CD4+ T cells was sequenced. Genomic DNA was taken out of cultured CD4+ T cells by extraction. TCRdb recomputed calls from the PCR reads with MiXCR, one row per CDR3 protein. Here the sample spans about 16,000 distinct CDR3 sequences, roughly 59% being singletons. Treatment in this sample: 10-day PBMC culture with coronavirus spike peptide pools or control peptides (ViraFEST assay). As for this clonotype: What it binds is unknown.

Sequencing was performed on CD4+ T cells from blood, cultured in vitro. The sequence was obtained from a human donor who had recovered from COVID-19. This chain uses TRBV7-6 with TRBJ2-7; 9 bases are a match to TRBD1. This CDR3 reads CASSSGQGWGYEQYF. Here the CDR3 DNA reads TGTGCCAGCAGCTCCGGACAGGGGTGGGGCTACGAGCAGTACTTC.